The 30 T cell receptor beta chains in this list originate from one sample, sequenced in a study of graft-versus-host responses after intestinal transplantation. Processing of graft tissue released intraepithelial and lamina propria lymphocytes. Sequenced by immunoSEQ multiplex PCR; TCRdb stores in-frame clones only, minus some. The sample yields tens of thousands of clones, under 90% seen once. This specimen was ileum tissue, taken roughly 390 days after transplant. All receptors derive from a human patient who received an intestinal transplant, so some T cells may come from the graft donor.

The V call is TRBV28, the J call TRBJ1-4, with TRBD1 as a possible D gene (5 bases). The CDR3 is made up of 14 amino acids. V dropped 8 bases and J dropped 1 base, with 11 bases sitting between them. Germline loops: CDR1 MDHEN, CDR2 SYDVKM. As DNA, the CDR3 is TGTGCCAGCGCGCAGGGTGTAACTAATGAAAAACTGTTTTTT. It specifies CASAQGVTNEKLFF. Combining the CDR3 with reference TRBV28 and TRBJ1-4 gives the whole variable domain DVKVTQSSRYLVKRTGEKVFLECVQDMDHENMFWYRQDPGLGLRLIYFSYDVKMKEKGDIPEGYSVSREKKERFSLILESASTNQTSMYLCASAQGVTNEKLFFGSGTQLSVL.

In this sample, this clone turned up a few times. The rearrangement uses TRBV2 and TRBJ1-3, with no clear D. The V gene lost 3 bases and the J gene lost 4 bases, with 7 bases spanning the gap. The CDR3 runs to 13 residues. CDR1 is SNHLY and CDR2 is FYNNEI in the germline V gene. The CDR3 spells CASSDGSGNTIYF. CDR3 DNA: TGTGCCAGCAGTGATGGATCAGGAAACACCATATATTTT.

The genes are TRBV27 and TRBJ2-7; TRBD1 agrees at 7 bases. The length of the CDR3 is 15 residues. Germline V lookup: CDR1 MNHEY, CDR2 SMNVEV (reference sequence). The junction had 13 bases not matched to a gene; V was cut back by 8 bases and J by 3 bases. This chain's CDR3 is CASHPGQSYFYEQYF. DNA of the CDR3: TGTGCCAGCCACCCGGGACAGAGCTATTTCTACGAGCAGTACTTC.

The genes are TRBV28 and TRBJ1-1, with D maybe TRBD1 (5 bases). The CDR3 is made up of 15 amino acids. The V and J ends lost 0 bases and 5 bases respectively, with 13 bases between them. The germline V gene has CDR1 MDHEN and CDR2 SYDVKM. This CDR3 reads CASSLWEQGRTEAFF. In DNA form, the CDR3 reads TGTGCCAGCAGTTTATGGGAGCAGGGAAGGACTGAAGCTTTCTTT.

This rearrangement joins TRBV6-5 to TRBJ1-2; 8 bases fit TRBD1. Losses at the gene ends were 4 bases for V and 3 bases for J; bases not matched to a gene: 10. Germline V gene lookup returns CDR1 MNHEY and CDR2 SVGAGI. This CDR3 region has 16 residues. CDR3 sequence reads: CASSLTAGTGHYGYTF. In DNA, the CDR3 is TGTGCCAGCAGTTTGACCGCCGGGACAGGCCACTATGGCTACACCTTC.

The gene calls are TRBV5-6 and TRBJ1-4; D is possibly TRBD1 (6 bases). CDR1 is SGHDT and CDR2 is YYEEEE in the germline V gene. This CDR3 has 14 amino acids. The V and J ends lost 1 base and 9 bases respectively, with 13 bases between them. The CDR3 here is CASSLRQGTQKLFF. The CDR3 DNA follows: TGTGCCAGCAGCTTGAGGCAGGGGACTCAAAAACTGTTTTTT.

This rearrangement joins TRBV19 to TRBJ2-7; 8 bases align to TRBD2. With 9 bases clipped from V and 2 bases from J, the junction kept 9 bases outside the gene matches. The CDR3 covers 14 residues. Germline V gene data show CDR1 as LNHDA and CDR2 as SQIVND (reference sequence). The CDR3 protein is CASAESAGAYEQYF. CDR3 nucleotide sequence: TGTGCCAGCGCCGAATCAGCGGGGGCCTACGAGCAGTACTTC.

This clone showed up just once. CDR3 sequence (DNA): TGTGCCACCAGCAGAGTAGACCGACTTAGCACAGATACGCAGTATTTT. It is translated as CATSRVDRLSTDTQYF. This sequence joins TRBV15 and TRBJ2-3; D remains unclear. This CDR3 is built from 16 residues. Per germline, CDR1 LNHNV and CDR2 YYDKDF (reference sequence). The V gene lost 1 base and the J gene lost 0 bases, with 11 bases spanning the gap.

The chain employs TRBV27 and TRBJ1-5; maybe TRBD1 (5 bases). The CDR3 extends over 13 amino acids. V gave up 4 bases and J gave up 9 bases, with 13 bases separating them. Per the germline V gene, CDR1 is MNHEY and CDR2 is SMNVEV (reference sequence). CDR3 protein: CASSWGRERPQHF. The CDR3 coding sequence is TGTGCCAGCAGTTGGGGCAGGGAAAGGCCCCAGCATTTT.

The J gene is TRBJ2-4, the V gene TRBV14; D possibly matches TRBD1 or TRBD2 (5 bases each). This CDR3 is built from 15 residues. Germline assignment: CDR1 SGHDN and CDR2 FVKESK. V gave up 3 bases and J gave up 2 bases, with 11 bases separating them. CDR3 coding DNA: TGTGCCAGCAGCCATACTTGGGGGACCAAAAACATTCAGTACTTC. Translating it yields CASSHTWGTKNIQYF. The complete variable domain, with remaining parts taken from reference TRBV14 and TRBJ2-4, reads EAGVTQFPSHSVIEKGQTVTLRCDPISGHDNLYWYRRVMGKEIKFLLHFVKESKQDESGMPNNRFLAERTGGTYSTLKVQPAELEDSGVYFCASSHTWGTKNIQYFGAGTRLSVL.

The chain couples TRBV6-5 to TRBJ2-5; D is possibly TRBD1 (6 bases). This CDR3 region has 12 residues. The germline V gene encodes CDR1 MNHEY and CDR2 SVGAGI. Trimming left V 7 bases short and J 2 bases short, with 8 bases between. In DNA, the CDR3 is TGTGCCAGCACCGGACAGCAAGAGACCCAGTACTTC. It codes for CASTGQQETQYF.

The chain recombines TRBV7-2 with TRBJ2-3; D is undetermined. V lost 1 base to trimming and J lost 9 bases, with 11 bases between them. This CDR3 is 13 amino acids long. CDR1 and CDR2 from the germline V gene are SGHTA and FQGNSA. The CDR3 DNA follows: TGTGCCAGCAGCTTAGATGGGAAGCAGACGCAGTATTTT. Its translation is CASSLDGKQTQYF.

The chain has TRBV6-5 and TRBJ1-2; D is unresolved. The CDR3 runs 11 residues. Trimming took 5 bases from V and 8 from J, leaving 9 bases between them. CDR1 and CDR2 from the germline V gene are MNHEY and SVGAGI. DNA for the CDR3: TGTGCCAGCAGTGTTACGGGAGGCTACACCTTC. Its translation is CASSVTGGYTF.

A single count supports this clone. The genes are TRBV28 and TRBJ2-1; D gene ambiguous. V was shortened by 3 bases and J by 5 bases, with 14 bases between the two germline ends. CDR1 is MDHEN, CDR2 SYDVKM, per germline. CDR3 length equals 15 residues. Here the CDR3 DNA reads TGTGCCAGCAGTTTCGAAGCCATTACCAACAATGAGCAGTTCTTC. This sequence encodes CASSFEAITNNEQFF.

Points on this clone: Here the CDR3 omits its conserved ending phenylalanine or tryptophan, so a read error is the likely source. The chain recombines TRBV15 with TRBJ1-4, with a possible D match to TRBD1 (5 bases). Trimming took 0 bases from V and 6 from J, leaving 11 bases between them. CDR1 is LNHNV, CDR2 YYDKDF, per germline (reference sequence). CDR3 length equals 15 residues. This chain's CDR3 is CATSRDLGTDEKLFL. The CDR3 DNA reads TGTGCCACCAGCAGAGATCTAGGGACCGATGAAAAACTGTTTTTG.

This chain joins TRBV6-4 and TRBJ2-3; the match to TRBD2 covers 7 bases. Germline V gene lookup returns CDR1 MRHNA and CDR2 SNTAGT. There are 10 residues in the CDR3. The J segment lost 7 bases and the V segment lost 9 bases, leaving 1 base of the junction unmatched. CDR3 region: CARREYTQYF. In DNA, the CDR3 is TGTGCCAGGCGGGAGTATACGCAGTATTTT.

The genes are TRBV6-5 and TRBJ2-7; D is ambiguous. Germline CDR1 and CDR2: MNHEY and SVGAGI. The V and J ends lost 8 bases and 3 bases respectively, with 8 bases between them. The CDR3 length is 11 residues. CDR3 amino acids: CASRLGYEQYF. In DNA, the CDR3 is TGTGCCAGCCGCCTTGGCTACGAGCAGTACTTC.

The V and J genes are TRBV25-1 and TRBJ2-2; D is uncertain. This CDR3 has 12 residues. Germline CDR1 is MGHDK and CDR2 is SYGVNS. V lost 6 bases, J lost 5 bases, and 7 bases lay in between. CDR3 nucleotide sequence: TGTGCCAGCAGAACAGTAACCGGGGAGCTGTTTTTT. Its protein product is CASRTVTGELFF.

The rearrangement links TRBV2 to TRBJ2-5; 7 nucleotides align to TRBD2. The DNA end is more similar to TRBJ2-7, so the J call may be wrong. CDR1 is SNHLY and CDR2 is FYNNEI in the germline V gene. This CDR3 has 14 residues. The CDR3 DNA follows: TGTGCCAGCAGTGATGTCCTAGCGGTCTACGAGCAGTACTTC. It specifies CASSDVLAVYEQYF.

In its sample, this clone was seen once. The CDR3 sequence is CASSVPLGGDYTEAFF. Here the CDR3 DNA reads TGCGCCAGCAGCGTGCCTCTCGGTGGGGACTACACTGAAGCTTTCTTT. The chain couples TRBV5-1 to TRBJ1-1, with a possible D match to TRBD1 (5 bases). Germline CDR1 is SGHRS and CDR2 is YFSETQ. The CDR3 spans 16 residues. V lost 4 bases and J lost 3, with 19 bases in between.

This chain uses TRBV2 with TRBJ2-7; 7 bases are shared with TRBD2. CDR1 and CDR2 (germline): SNHLY, FYNNEI. The CDR3 sequence is 14 residues long. J gave up 3 bases and V 6 bases, and 8 bases lay outside the gene matches. The CDR3 region has the DNA TGTGCCAGCAGGGGATCTAGCGGACTCTACGAGCAGTACTTC. Translating it yields CASRGSSGLYEQYF. The entire variable domain, with the rest obtained from reference TRBV2 and TRBJ2-7, is as follows: EPEVTQTPSHQVTQMGQEVILRCVPISNHLYFYWYRQILGQKVEFLVSFYNNEISEKSEIFDDQFSVERPDGSNFTLKIRSTKLEDSAMYFCASRGSSGLYEQYFGPGTRLTVT.

This clone has only one observation. The chain has TRBV30 and TRBJ2-7; D remains ambiguous. There are 11 residues in the CDR3. Germline loops: CDR1 GTSNPN, CDR2 SVGIG (reference sequence). V was pared by 1 base and J by 3 bases, with 4 bases between. CDR3 sequence (DNA): TGTGCCTGGAGTGGGGTCTACGAGCAGTACTTC. Its translation: CAWSGVYEQYF.

The chain uses TRBV19 and TRBJ2-2, with 8 bases matching TRBD2. Germline values: CDR1 LNHDA, CDR2 SQIVND (reference sequence). V shed 6 bases and J 2 bases; nucleotides not matched to a gene: 2. This CDR3 spans 14 amino acids. CDR3 sequence: CASSTSGNTGELFF. The CDR3 DNA follows: TGTGCCAGTAGCACTAGCGGTAACACCGGGGAGCTGTTTTTT.

This chain joins TRBV28 and TRBJ2-7; 11 bases agree with TRBD1. The V segment lost 5 bases and the J segment 2 bases; nucleotides outside the gene matches: 5. CDR3 length: 15 amino acids. Per germline, CDR1 MDHEN and CDR2 SYDVKM. The CDR3 coding sequence is TGTGCCAGCAGTAGCAAGGGACAGGGGGCCTACGAGCAGTACTTC. Its translation is CASSSKGQGAYEQYF.

The rearrangement links TRBV2 to TRBJ2-5; TRBD1 is a possible D gene (6 bases). The J call may be mistaken, given a closer DNA end match to TRBJ2-7. Germline V gives CDR1 SNHLY, CDR2 FYNNEI. The length of the CDR3 is 13 residues. The CDR3 nucleotides read TGTGCCAGCCGTTTAATTGGGGGCTTCGAGCAGTACTTC. Its translation is CASRLIGGFEQYF.

V is TRBV9 and J is TRBJ2-1; D is uncertain. Germline V gene sequence: CDR1 SGDLS, CDR2 YYNGEE. The CDR3 runs 15 residues. V gave up 3 bases and J gave up 0 bases, with 10 bases separating them. The CDR3, as DNA: TGTGCCAGCAGCGCCGGAGTGGGCTCCTACAATGAGCAGTTCTTC. It specifies CASSAGVGSYNEQFF.

The chain uses TRBV6-1 and TRBJ1-1; possibly TRBD1 for D (5 bases). V shed 11 bases and J shed 3 bases, with 13 bases lying between them. Looked up from germline, CDR1 is MNHNS and CDR2 is SASEGT. The CDR3 contains 12 residues. Here the CDR3 reads CASQQADTEAFF. The CDR3 nucleotides read TGTGCCTCCCAACAGGCCGACACTGAAGCTTTCTTT.

V is TRBV7-6 and J is TRBJ2-3; D assignment may be TRBD1 or TRBD2 (5 bases each). The CDR3 has 14 residues. Germline CDR1 reads SGHVS; CDR2 reads FNYEAQ. Trimming removed 3 bases from V and 0 bases from J, with 7 bases in between. CDR3 sequence (DNA): TGTGCCAGCAGCTTCTGGGGGAGCACAGATACGCAGTATTTT. Amino acids: CASSFWGSTDTQYF.

The chain couples TRBV13 to TRBJ2-7; D is perhaps TRBD2 (6 bases). The CDR3 extends over 17 amino acids. Germline-derived CDR1 and CDR2 are PRHDT and FYEKMQ (reference sequence). Trimming shortened V by 5 bases and J by 0 bases, and 20 bases separated the two germline ends. The CDR3 sequence is CASSHGASARNSYEQYF. CDR3 DNA sequence: TGTGCCAGCAGCCATGGGGCTAGCGCCCGAAACTCCTACGAGCAGTACTTC.

This clone was seen a few times. The rearrangement joins TRBV19 to TRBJ1-2, with D uncertain. The ends were cut back, 3 bases at V and 4 bases at J, with 9 bases in the middle. The CDR3 totals 13 residues. CDR1 is LNHDA and CDR2 is SQIVND in the germline V gene (reference sequence). In DNA, the CDR3 is TGTGCCAGTAGTATGGTAGGGAGCTATGGCTACACCTTC. This encodes CASSMVGSYGYTF.